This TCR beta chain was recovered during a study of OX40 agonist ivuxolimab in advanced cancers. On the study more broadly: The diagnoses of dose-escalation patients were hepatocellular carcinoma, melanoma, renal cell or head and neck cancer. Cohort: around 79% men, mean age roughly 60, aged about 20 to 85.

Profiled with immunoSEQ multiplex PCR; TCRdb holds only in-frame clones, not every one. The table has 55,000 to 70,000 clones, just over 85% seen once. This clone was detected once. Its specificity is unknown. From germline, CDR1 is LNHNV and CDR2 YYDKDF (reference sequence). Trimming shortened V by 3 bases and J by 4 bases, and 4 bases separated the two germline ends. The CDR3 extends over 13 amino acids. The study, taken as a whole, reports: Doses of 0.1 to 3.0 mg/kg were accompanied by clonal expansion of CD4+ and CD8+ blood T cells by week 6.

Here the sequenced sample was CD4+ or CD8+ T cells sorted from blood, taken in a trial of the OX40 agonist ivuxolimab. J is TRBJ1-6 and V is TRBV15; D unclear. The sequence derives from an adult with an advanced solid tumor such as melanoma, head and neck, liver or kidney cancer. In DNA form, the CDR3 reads TGTGCCACCAGCAGCCTTTATAATTCACCCCTCCACTTT. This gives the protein CATSSLYNSPLHF.